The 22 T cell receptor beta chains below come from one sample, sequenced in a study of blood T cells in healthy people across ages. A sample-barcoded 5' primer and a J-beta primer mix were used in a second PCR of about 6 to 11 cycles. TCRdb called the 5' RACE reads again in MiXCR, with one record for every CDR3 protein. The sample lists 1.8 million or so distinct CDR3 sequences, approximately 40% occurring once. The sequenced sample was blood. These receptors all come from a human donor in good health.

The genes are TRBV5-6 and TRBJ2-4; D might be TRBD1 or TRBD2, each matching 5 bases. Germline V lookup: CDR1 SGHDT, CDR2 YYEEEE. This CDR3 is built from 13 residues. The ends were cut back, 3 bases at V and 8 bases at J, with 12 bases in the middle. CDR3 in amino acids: CASSWGMGDIQYF. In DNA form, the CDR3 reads TGTGCCAGCAGCTGGGGGATGGGGGACATTCAGTACTTC.

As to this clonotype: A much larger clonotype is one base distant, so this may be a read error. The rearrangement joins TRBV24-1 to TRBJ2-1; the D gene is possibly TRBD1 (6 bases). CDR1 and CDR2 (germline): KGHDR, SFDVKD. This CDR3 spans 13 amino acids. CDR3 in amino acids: CAIEGDTYNERFF. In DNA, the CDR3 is TGTGCCATTGAGGGGGACACCTACAATGAGCGGTTCTTC.

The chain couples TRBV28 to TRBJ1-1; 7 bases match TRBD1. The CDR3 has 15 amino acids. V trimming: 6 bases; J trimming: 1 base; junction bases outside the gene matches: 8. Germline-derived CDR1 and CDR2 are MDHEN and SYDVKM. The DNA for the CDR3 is TGTGCCAGCAGCAGGACAGGAATATCGAACACTGAAGCTTTCTTT. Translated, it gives CASSRTGISNTEAFF.

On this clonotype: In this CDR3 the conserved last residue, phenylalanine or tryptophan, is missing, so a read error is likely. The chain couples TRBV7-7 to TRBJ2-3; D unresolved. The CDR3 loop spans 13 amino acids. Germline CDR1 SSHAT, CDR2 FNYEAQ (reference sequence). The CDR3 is CASSFGSTDTQYL. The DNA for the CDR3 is TGTGCTAGCAGCTTTGGGTCCACAGATACGCAGTATCTT.

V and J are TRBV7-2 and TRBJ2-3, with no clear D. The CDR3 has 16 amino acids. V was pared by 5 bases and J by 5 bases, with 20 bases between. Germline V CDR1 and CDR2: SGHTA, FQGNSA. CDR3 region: CASSPLTGYLGDTQYF. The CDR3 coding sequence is TGTGCCAGCAGCCCCCTGACTGGGTACCTAGGAGATACGCAGTATTTT.

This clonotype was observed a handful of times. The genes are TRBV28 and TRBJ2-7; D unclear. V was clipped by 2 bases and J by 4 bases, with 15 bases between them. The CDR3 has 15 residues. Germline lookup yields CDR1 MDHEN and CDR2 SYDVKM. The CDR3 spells CASSLGNGFYYEQYF. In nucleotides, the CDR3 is TGTGCCAGCAGTTTAGGGAACGGATTTTATTACGAGCAGTACTTC.

The DNA for the CDR3 is TGCAGTGCTAGAGACCGATCAGGGATCTCTGGAAACACCATATATTTT. Protein sequence: CSARDRSGISGNTIYF. The V call is TRBV20-1, the J call TRBJ1-3; D perhaps matches TRBD1 (5 bases). CDR1 is DFQATT, CDR2 SNEGSKA, per germline (reference sequence). Trimming took off 0 bases at V and 0 bases at J, with 12 bases between the two ends. This CDR3 comprises 16 residues.

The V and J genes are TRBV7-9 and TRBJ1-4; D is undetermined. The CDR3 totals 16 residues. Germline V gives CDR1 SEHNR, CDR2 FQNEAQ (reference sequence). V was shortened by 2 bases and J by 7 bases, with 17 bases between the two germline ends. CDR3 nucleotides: TGTGCCAGCAGCTTATTGGTCATGGCCTCGGGTGAAAAACTGTTTTTT. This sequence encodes CASSLLVMASGEKLFF.

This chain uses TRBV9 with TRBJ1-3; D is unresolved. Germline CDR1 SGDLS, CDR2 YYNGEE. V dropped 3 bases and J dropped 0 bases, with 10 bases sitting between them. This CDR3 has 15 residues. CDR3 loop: CASSALGGSGNTIYF. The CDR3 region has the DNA TGTGCCAGCAGCGCCCTAGGAGGCTCTGGAAACACCATATATTTT.

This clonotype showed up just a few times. The CDR3 here is CASSQLAGGYNEGQFF. The CDR3 DNA sequence: TGTGCCAGCAGCCAACTAGCGGGCGGTTACAATGAGGGGCAGTTCTTC. The chain joins TRBV14 to TRBJ2-1; 8 nucleotides match TRBD2. Trimming took 2 bases from V and 12 from J; bases not matched to a gene: 15. The CDR3 totals 16 residues. In germline, CDR1 is SGHDN, CDR2 FVKESK.

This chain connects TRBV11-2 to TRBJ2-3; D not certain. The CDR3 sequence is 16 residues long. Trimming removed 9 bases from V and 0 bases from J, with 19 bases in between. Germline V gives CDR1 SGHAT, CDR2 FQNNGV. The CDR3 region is CASRAFRLGSTDTQYF. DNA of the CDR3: TGTGCCAGTAGAGCGTTCCGGCTCGGAAGCACAGATACGCAGTATTTT.

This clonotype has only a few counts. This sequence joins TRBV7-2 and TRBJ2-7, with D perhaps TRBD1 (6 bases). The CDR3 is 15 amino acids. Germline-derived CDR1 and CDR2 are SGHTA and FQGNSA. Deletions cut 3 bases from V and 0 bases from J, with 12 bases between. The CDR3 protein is CASSFRGTSSYEQYF. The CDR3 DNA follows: TGTGCCAGCAGCTTCAGGGGCACTAGCTCCTACGAGCAGTACTTC.

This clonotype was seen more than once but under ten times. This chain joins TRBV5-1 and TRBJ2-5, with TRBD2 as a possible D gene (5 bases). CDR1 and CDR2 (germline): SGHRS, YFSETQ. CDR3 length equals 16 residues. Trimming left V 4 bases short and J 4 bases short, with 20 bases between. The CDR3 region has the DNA TGCGCCAGCAGCATCTACACTAGGTTCCTAGGAGAGACCCAGTACTTC. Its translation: CASSIYTRFLGETQYF.

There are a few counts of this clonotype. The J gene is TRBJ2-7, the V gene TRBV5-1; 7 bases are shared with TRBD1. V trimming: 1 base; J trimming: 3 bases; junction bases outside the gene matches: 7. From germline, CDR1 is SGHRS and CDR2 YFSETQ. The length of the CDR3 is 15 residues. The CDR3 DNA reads TGCGCCAGCAGCTTGAGGCAGGGGGAAATCTACGAGCAGTACTTC. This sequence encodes CASSLRQGEIYEQYF. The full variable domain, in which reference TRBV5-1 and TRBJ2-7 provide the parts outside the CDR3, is KAGVTQTPRYLIKTRGQQVTLSCSPISGHRSVSWYQQTPGQGLQFLFEYFSETQRNKGNFPGRFSGRQFSNSRSEMNVSTLELGDSALYLCASSLRQGEIYEQYFGPGTRLTVT.

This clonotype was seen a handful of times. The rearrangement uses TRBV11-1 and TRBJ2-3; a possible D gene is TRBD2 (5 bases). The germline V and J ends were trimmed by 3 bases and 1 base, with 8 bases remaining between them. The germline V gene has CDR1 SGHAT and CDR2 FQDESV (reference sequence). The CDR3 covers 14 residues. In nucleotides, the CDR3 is TGTGCCAGCAGCTTTCAGGAGGGCACAGATACGCAGTATTTT. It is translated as CASSFQEGTDTQYF.

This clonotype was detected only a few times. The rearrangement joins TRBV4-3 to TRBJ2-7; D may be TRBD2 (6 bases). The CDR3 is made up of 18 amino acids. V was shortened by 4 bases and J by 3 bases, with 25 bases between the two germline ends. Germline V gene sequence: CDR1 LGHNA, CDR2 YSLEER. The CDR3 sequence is CASSPRPRTRWGDYEQYF. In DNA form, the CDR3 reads TGCGCCAGCAGCCCTAGACCCCGCACTAGGTGGGGGGACTACGAGCAGTACTTC.

The CDR3 nucleotides read TGTGCCAGCAGTTACCCGACTAGCGGGGGGACCTATTCATACAATGAGCAGTTCTTC. The encoded protein is CASSYPTSGGTYSYNEQFF. The rearrangement joins TRBV6-2 or TRBV6-3 to TRBJ2-1; 13 nucleotides agree with TRBD2. This CDR3 region has 19 residues. Per the germline V gene, CDR1 is MNHEY and CDR2 is SVGEGT. V gave up 2 bases and J gave up 4 bases; unmatched junction bases: 11.

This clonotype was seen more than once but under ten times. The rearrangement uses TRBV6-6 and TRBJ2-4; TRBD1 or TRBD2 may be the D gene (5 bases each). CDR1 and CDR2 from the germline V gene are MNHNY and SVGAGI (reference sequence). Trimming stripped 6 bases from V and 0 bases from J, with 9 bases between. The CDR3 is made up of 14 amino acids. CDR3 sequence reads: CASRAGTAKNIQYF. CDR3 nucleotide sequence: TGTGCCAGCAGAGCAGGGACAGCCAAAAACATTCAGTACTTC.

The CDR3 here is CATFRFGTLIPVAAPYEQYF. CDR3 bases: TGTGCCACCTTTCGATTTGGGACATTGATACCCGTGGCCGCCCCCTACGAGCAGTACTTC. This sequence joins TRBV15 and TRBJ2-7; weak D call: TRBD1 (6 bases). V gave up 8 bases and J gave up 2 bases, with 34 bases separating them. Germline values: CDR1 LNHNV, CDR2 YYDKDF (reference sequence). This CDR3 is 20 amino acids long.

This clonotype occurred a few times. In DNA, the CDR3 is TGCAGTGCTAGAGGTGGTGACGCAAGCTCCTACAATGAGCAGTTCTTC. Residues: CSARGGDASSYNEQFF. The gene calls are TRBV20-1 and TRBJ2-1; D unresolved. The CDR3 runs 16 residues. Trimming removed 1 base at V and 0 bases at J, with 13 bases between. Germline assignment: CDR1 DFQATT and CDR2 SNEGSKA (reference sequence).

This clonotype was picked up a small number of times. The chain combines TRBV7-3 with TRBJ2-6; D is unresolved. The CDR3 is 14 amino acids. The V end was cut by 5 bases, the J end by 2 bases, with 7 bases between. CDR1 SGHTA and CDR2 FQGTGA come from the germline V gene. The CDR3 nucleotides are TGTGCCAGCAGCCCGGACCCTGGGGCCAACGTCCTGACTTTC. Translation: CASSPDPGANVLTF.

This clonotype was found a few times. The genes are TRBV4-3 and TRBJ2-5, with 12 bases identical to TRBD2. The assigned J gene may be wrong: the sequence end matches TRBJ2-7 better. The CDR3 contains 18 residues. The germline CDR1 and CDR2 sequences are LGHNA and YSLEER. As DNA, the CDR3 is TGCGCCAGCAGCCAGGACGGACAAGGACTAGCGGGGATTGGCGAGCAGTACTTC. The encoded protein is CASSQDGQGLAGIGEQYF.